This T cell receptor beta chain was obtained from a study of blood T cell repertoires in COVID-19. Study at large: COVID-19 samples from acute and convalescent phases originated in the United States, Italy and Spain. PBMCs, B-cell-depleted T cells, or T cells were the source of the cDNA or gDNA that made up the material.

Authors' methods: Estimated nucleated cell counts came from reference gene primer amplification. TCRdb keeps only in-frame clones here, not all; method: immunoSEQ multiplex PCR. V, J and clone size are taken as reported in that table, and D and trimming were inferred from the DNA itself. In the table there are approximately 450,000 clones, roughly nine tenths of which are singletons. In assigning cohorts, the study relied on participant-reported clinical history. This CDR3 spans 11 amino acids. Germline CDR1 and CDR2: MDHEN and SYDVKM. With 8 bases removed from V and 3 bases from J, the gap between germline ends came to 7 bases.

The specimen sequenced was PBMCs or T cells enriched from blood (not recorded which). This clonotype was sampled from a woman younger than 30 with acute COVID-19. V and J are TRBV28 and TRBJ1-2; tentatively, D is TRBD1 (6 bases). This chain's CDR3 is CASEGDYGYTF. CDR3 nucleotides: TGTGCCAGCGAGGGGGACTATGGCTACACCTTC.